This T cell receptor beta chain was found in a study of OX40 agonist ivuxolimab in advanced cancers. Germline CDR1 is MGHDK and CDR2 is SYGVNS. J gave up 0 bases and V 5 bases, and 1 base lay outside the gene matches. The CDR3 runs to 14 residues. Clones were read by immunoSEQ multiplex PCR, and TCRdb kept only the in-frame ones, dropping some. The sample gives more than 50,000 clones, 84% of which show up once; about 27% is in the top ten. The clonotype comes from an adult with an advanced solid tumor such as melanoma, head and neck, liver or kidney cancer. This specimen was CD4+ or CD8+ T cells sorted from blood, taken in a trial of the OX40 agonist ivuxolimab. J is TRBJ1-3 and V is TRBV25-1; 7 positions match TRBD1. The CDR3 region is CASSRTGSGNTIYF. Written as DNA, the CDR3 is TGTGCCAGCAGTCGGACAGGCTCTGGAAACACCATATATTTT.